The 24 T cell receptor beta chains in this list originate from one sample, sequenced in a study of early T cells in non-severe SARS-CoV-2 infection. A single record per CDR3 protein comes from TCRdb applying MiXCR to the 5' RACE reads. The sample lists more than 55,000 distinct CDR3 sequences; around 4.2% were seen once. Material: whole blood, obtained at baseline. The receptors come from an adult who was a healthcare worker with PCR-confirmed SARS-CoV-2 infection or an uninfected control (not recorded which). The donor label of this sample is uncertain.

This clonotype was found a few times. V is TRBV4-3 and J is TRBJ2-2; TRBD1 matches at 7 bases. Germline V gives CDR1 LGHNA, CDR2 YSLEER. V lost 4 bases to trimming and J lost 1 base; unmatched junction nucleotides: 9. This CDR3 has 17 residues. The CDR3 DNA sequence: TGCGCCAGCAGCCGATGGATAAGACAGGGGAACACCGGGGAGCTGTTTTTT. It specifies CASSRWIRQGNTGELFF.

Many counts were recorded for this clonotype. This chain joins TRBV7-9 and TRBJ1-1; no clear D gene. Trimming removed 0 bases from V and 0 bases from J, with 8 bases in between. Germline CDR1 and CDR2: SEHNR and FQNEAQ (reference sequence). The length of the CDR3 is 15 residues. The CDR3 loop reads CASSLARGMNTEAFF. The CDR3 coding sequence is TGTGCCAGCAGCTTAGCGCGAGGGATGAACACTGAAGCTTTCTTT.

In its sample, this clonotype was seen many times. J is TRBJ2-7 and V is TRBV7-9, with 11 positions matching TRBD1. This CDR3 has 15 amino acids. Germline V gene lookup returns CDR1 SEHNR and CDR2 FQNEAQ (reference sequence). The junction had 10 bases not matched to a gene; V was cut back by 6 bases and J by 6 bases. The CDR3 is CASSRRTGGEGEQYF. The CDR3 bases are TGTGCCAGCAGTCGACGGACAGGGGGCGAGGGCGAGCAGTACTTC.

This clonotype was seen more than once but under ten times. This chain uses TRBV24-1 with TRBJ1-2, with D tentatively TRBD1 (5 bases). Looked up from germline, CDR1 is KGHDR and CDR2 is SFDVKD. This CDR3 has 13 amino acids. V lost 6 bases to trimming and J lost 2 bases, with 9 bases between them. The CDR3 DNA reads TGTGCCACCAGTAGGGACGGCAACTATGGCTACACCTTC. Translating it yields CATSRDGNYGYTF.

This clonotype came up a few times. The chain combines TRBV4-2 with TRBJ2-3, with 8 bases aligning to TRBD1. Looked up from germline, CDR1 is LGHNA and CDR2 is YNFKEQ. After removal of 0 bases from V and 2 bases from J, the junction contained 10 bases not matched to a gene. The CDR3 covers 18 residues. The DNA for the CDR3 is TGTGCCAGCAGCCAAGATGGGGGGACAGGTTTTCTCACAGATACGCAGTATTTT. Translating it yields CASSQDGGTGFLTDTQYF.

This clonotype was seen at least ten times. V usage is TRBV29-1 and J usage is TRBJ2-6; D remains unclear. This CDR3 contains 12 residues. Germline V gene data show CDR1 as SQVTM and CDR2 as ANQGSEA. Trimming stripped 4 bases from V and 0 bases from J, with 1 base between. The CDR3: CSVVSGANVLTF. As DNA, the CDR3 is TGCAGCGTTGTCTCTGGGGCCAACGTCCTGACTTTC.

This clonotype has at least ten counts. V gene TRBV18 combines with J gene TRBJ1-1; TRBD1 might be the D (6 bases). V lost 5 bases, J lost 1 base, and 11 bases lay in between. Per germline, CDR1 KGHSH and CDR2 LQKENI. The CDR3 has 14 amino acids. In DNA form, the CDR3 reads TGTGCCAGCTCATCGAGGGGGGAGAACACTGAAGCTTTCTTT. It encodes CASSSRGENTEAFF.

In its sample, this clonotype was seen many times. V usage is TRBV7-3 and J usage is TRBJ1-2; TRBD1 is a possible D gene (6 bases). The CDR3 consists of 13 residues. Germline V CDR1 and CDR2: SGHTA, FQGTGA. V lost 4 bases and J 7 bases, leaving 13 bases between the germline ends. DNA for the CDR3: TGTGCCAGCAGCTCCACAGGGCCTGCTGGCTACACCTTC. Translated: CASSSTGPAGYTF.

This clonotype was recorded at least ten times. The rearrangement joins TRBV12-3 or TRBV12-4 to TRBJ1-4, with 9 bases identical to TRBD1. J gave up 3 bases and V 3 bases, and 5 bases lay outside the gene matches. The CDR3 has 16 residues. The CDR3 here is CASSFTRDRANEKLFF. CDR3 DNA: TGTGCCAGCAGTTTTACCCGGGACAGGGCTAATGAAAAACTGTTTTTT.

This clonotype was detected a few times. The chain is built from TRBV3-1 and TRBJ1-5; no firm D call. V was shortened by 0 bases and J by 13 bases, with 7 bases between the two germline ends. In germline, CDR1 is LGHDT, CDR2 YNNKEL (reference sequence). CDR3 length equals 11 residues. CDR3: CASSQDGPQHF. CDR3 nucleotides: TGTGCCAGCAGCCAAGATGGACCACAGCATTTT.

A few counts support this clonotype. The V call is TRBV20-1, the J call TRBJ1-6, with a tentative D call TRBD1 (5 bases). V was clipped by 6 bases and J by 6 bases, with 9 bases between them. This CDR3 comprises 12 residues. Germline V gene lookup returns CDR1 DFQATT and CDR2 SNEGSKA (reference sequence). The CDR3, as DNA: TGCAGTGCCCGACAGCCTAATTCACCCCTCCACTTT. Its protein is CSARQPNSPLHF.

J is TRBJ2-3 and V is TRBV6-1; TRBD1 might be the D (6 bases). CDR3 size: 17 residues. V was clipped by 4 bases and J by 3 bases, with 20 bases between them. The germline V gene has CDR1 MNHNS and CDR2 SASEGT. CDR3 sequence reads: CASSVQGHMTQTDTQYF. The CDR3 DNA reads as TGTGCCAGCAGTGTACAGGGCCATATGACCCAGACAGATACGCAGTATTTT.

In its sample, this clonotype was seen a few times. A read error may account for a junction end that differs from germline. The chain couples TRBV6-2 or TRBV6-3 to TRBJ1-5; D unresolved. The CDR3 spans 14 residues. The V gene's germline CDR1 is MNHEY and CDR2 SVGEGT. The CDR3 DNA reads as TGCGCCAGCGGGCAGGCCTCTTTTAATCAGCCCCAGCATTTT. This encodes CASGQASFNQPQHF.

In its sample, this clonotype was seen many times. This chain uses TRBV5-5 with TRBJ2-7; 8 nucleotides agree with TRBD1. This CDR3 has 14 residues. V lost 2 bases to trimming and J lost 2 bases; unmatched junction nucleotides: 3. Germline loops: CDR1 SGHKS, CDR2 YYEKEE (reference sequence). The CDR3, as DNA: TGTGCCAGCAGCTTTCGGACAGGGACCTACGAGCAGTACTTC. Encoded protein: CASSFRTGTYEQYF.

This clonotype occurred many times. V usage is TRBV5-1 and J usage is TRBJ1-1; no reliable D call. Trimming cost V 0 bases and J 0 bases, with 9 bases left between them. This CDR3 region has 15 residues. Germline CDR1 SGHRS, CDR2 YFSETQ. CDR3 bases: TGCGCCAGCAGCTTGGGCCGGTCAGTGAACACTGAAGCTTTCTTT. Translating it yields CASSLGRSVNTEAFF.

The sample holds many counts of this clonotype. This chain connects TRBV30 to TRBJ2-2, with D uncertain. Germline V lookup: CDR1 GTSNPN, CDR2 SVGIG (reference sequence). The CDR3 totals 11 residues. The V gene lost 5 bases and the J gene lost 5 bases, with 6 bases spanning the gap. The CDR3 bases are TGTGCCTGGGATAGGACCGGGGAGCTGTTTTTT. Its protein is CAWDRTGELFF.

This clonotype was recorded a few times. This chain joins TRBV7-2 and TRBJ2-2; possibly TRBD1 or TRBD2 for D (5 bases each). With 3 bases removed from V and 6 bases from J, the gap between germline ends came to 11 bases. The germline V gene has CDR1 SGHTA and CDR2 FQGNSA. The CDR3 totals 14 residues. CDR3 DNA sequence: TGTGCCAGCAGCTTGGATCGGGGCGCCGGGGAGCTGTTTTTT. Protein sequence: CASSLDRGAGELFF.

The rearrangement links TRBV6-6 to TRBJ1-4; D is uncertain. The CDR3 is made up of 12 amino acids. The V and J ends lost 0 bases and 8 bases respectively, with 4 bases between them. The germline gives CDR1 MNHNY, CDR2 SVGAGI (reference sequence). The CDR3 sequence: CASSYSGEKLFF. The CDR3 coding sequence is TGTGCCAGCAGTTACTCCGGGGAAAAACTGTTTTTT.

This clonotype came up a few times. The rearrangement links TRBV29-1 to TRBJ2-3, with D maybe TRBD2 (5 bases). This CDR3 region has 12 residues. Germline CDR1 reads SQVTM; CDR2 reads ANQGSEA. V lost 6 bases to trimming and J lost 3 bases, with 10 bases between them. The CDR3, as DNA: TGCAGCGTCGGGAAGCAGACAGATACGCAGTATTTT. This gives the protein CSVGKQTDTQYF.

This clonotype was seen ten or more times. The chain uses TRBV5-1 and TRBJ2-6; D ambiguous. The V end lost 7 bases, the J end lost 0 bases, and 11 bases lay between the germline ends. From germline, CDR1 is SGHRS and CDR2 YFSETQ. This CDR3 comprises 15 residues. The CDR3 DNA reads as TGCGCCAGCCGCCTGGGGTACTCTGGGGCCAACGTCCTGACTTTC. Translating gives CASRLGYSGANVLTF.

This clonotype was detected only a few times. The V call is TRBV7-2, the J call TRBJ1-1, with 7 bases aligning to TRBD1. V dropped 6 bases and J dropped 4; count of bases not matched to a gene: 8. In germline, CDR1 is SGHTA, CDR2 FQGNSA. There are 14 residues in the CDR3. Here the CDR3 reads CASSLSTGSTEAFF. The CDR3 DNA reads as TGTGCCAGCAGTTTATCGACAGGGTCCACTGAAGCTTTCTTT.

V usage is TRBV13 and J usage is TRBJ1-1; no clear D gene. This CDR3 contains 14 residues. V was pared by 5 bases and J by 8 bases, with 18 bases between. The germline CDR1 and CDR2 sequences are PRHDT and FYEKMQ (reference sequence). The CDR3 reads CASSQYRRVTEAFF. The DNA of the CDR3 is TGTGCCAGCAGCCAGTACCGGAGGGTTACGGAAGCTTTCTTT.

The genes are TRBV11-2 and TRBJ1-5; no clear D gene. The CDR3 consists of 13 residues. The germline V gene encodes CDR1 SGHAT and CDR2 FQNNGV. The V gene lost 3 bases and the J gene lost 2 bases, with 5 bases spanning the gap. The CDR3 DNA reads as TGTGCCAGCAGCTTCAAGGGCAATCAGCCCCAGCATTTT. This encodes CASSFKGNQPQHF.

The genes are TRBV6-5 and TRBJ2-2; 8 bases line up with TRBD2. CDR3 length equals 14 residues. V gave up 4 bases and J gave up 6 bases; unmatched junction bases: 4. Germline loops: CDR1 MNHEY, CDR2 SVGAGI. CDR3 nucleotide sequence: TGTGCCAGCAGTTCCCGGGGGGGCCCCGGGGAGCTGTTTTTT. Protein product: CASSSRGGPGELFF.